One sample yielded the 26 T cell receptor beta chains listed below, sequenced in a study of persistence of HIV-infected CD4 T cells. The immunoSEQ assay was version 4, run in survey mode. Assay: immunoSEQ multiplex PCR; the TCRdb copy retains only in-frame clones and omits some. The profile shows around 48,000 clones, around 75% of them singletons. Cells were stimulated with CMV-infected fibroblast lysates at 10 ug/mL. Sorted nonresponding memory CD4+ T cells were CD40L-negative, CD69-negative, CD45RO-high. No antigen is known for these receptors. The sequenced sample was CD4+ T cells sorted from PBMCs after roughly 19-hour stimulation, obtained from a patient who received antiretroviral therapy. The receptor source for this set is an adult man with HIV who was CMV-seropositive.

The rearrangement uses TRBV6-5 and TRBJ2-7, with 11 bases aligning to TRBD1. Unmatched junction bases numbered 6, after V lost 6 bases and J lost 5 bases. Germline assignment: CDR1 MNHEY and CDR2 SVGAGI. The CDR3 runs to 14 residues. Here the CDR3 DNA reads TGTGCCAGCAGAAGGACAGGGGGCGAGAACGAGCAGTACTTC. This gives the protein CASRRTGGENEQYF.

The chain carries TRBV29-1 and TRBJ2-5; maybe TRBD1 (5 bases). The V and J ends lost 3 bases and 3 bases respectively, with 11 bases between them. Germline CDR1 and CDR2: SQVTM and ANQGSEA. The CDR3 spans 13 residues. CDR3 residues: CSVDQGGKETQYF. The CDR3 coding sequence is TGCAGCGTTGACCAGGGTGGGAAAGAGACCCAGTACTTC. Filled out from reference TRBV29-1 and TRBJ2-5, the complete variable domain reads SAVISQKPSRDICQRGTSLTIQCQVDSQVTMMFWYRQQPGQSLTLIATANQGSEATYESGFVIDKFPISRPNLTFSTLTVSNMSPEDSSIYLCSVDQGGKETQYFGPGTRLLVL.

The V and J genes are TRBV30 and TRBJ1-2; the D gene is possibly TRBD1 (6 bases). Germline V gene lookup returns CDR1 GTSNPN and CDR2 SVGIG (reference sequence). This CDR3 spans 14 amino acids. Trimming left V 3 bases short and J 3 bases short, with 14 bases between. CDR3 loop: CAWRGHSRDYGYTF. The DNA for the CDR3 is TGTGCCTGGAGGGGACACTCGAGGGACTATGGCTACACCTTC.

The CDR3 region is CAWSVRTGSGANVLTF. The CDR3 DNA follows: TGTGCCTGGAGTGTAAGGACTGGTTCTGGGGCCAACGTCCTGACTTTC. The gene calls are TRBV30 and TRBJ2-6, with D possibly being TRBD2 (5 bases). Trimming took 0 bases from V and 1 from J, leaving 10 bases between them. Germline loops: CDR1 GTSNPN, CDR2 SVGIG (reference sequence). The CDR3 is 16 residues long.

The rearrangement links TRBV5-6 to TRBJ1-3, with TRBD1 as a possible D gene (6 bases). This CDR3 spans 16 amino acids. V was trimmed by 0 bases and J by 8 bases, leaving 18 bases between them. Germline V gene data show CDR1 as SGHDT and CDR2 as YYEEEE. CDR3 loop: CASSLVSGAKGDTIYF. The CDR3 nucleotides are TGTGCCAGCAGCTTGGTCTCAGGTGCAAAGGGGGACACCATATATTTT.

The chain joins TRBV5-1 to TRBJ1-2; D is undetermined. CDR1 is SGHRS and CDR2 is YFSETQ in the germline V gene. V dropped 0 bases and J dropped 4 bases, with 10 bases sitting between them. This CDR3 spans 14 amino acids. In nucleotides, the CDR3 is TGCGCCAGCAGCTTGGATTCAGTCCCCTATGGCTACACCTTC. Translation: CASSLDSVPYGYTF.

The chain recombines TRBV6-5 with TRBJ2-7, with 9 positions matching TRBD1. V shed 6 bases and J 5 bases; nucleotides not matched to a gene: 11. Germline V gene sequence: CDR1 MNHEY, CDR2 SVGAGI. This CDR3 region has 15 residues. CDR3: CASRPSGTGPHEQYF. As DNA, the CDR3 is TGTGCCAGCAGGCCCTCCGGGACAGGGCCCCACGAGCAGTACTTC.

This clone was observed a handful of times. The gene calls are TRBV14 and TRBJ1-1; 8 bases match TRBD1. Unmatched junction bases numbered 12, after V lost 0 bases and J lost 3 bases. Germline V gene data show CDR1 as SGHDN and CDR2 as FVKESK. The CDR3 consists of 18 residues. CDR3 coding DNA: TGTGCCAGCAGCCAAGAGAAGAGGCTCGGACAGGGCTACACTGAAGCTTTCTTT. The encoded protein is CASSQEKRLGQGYTEAFF.

The CDR3 region is CAWSGGSGANTGELFF. The CDR3 region has the DNA TGTGCCTGGAGTGGAGGCTCCGGGGCGAACACCGGGGAGCTGTTTTTT. The J gene is TRBJ2-2, the V gene TRBV30, with D possibly matching TRBD2 (5 bases). V was pared by 1 base and J by 0 bases, with 12 bases between. This CDR3 spans 16 amino acids. CDR1 is GTSNPN and CDR2 is SVGIG in the germline V gene (reference sequence).

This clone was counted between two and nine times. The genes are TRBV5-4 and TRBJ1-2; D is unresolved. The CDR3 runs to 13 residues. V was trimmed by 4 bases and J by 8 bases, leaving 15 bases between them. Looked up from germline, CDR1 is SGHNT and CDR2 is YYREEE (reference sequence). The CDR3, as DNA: TGTGCCAGCAGCCGCCTCGGAGGAGGGGGCTACACCTTC. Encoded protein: CASSRLGGGGYTF.

In DNA form, the CDR3 reads TGTGCCAGCAGCCTGACAGGGGTGAGCAATCAGCCCCAGCATTTT. Protein: CASSLTGVSNQPQHF. This chain connects TRBV7-2 to TRBJ1-5; 8 bases are a match to TRBD1. Germline CDR1 and CDR2: SGHTA and FQGNSA. The CDR3 runs to 15 residues. Trimming took 5 bases from V and 1 from J; bases not matched to a gene: 4. The variable domain in full, completed from reference TRBV7-2 and TRBJ1-5, reads GAGVSQSPSNKVTEKGKDVELRCDPISGHTALYWYRQSLGQGLEFLIYFQGNSAPDKSGLPSDRFSAERTGGSVSTLTIQRTQQEDSAVYLCASSLTGVSNQPQHFGDGTRLSIL.

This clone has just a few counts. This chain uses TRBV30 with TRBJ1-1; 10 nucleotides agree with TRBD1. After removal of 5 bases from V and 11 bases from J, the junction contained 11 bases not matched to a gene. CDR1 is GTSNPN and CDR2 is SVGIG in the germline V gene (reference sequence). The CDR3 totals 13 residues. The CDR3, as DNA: TGTGCCTGGTTTCGACAGGGGGCTATCTCGGCTTTCTTT. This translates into CAWFRQGAISAFF.

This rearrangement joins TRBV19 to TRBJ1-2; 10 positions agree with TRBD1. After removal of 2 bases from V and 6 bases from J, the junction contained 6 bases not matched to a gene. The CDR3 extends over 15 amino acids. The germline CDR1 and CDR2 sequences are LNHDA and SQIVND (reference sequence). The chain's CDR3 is CASSITGQGIDGYTF. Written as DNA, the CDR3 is TGTGCCAGTAGTATAACGGGACAGGGGATTGATGGCTACACCTTC.

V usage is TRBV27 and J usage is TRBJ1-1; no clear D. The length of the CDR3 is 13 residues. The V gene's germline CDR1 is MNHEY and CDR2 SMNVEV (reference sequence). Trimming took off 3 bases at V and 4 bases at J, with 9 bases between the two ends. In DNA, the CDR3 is TGTGCCAGCAGTTTTATGGGAGGCACTGAAGCTTTCTTT. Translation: CASSFMGGTEAFF.

This CDR3 reads CASSLSLTLAKYF. CDR3 DNA sequence: TGTGCCAGCAGTTTATCGCTAACTCTAGCGAAGTACTTC. V gene TRBV27 combines with J gene TRBJ2-7, with D possibly TRBD2 on 6 matching bases. The CDR3 totals 13 residues. V lost 0 bases, J lost 11 bases, and 14 bases lay in between. The V gene's germline CDR1 is MNHEY and CDR2 SMNVEV (reference sequence).

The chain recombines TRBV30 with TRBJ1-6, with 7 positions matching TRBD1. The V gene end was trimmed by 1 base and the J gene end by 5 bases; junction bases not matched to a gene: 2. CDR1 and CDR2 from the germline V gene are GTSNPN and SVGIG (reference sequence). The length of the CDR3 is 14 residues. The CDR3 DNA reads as TGTGCCTGGAGTGCGACAGGGAATAATTCACCCCTCCACTTT. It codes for CAWSATGNNSPLHF.

The CDR3 here is CASSLASRTFDYEQYF. The CDR3 DNA sequence: TGTGCCAGCAGCTTAGCTTCGAGGACATTCGACTACGAGCAGTACTTC. V usage is TRBV7-9 and J usage is TRBJ2-7; a possible D gene is TRBD1 (5 bases). V gave up 0 bases and J gave up 3 bases, with 15 bases separating them. The germline V gene encodes CDR1 SEHNR and CDR2 FQNEAQ (reference sequence). This CDR3 comprises 16 residues.

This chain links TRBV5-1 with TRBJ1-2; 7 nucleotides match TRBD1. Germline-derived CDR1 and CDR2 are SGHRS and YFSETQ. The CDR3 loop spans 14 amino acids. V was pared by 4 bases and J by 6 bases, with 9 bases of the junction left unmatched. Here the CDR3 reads CASSLGRGVDGYTF. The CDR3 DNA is TGCGCCAGCAGCCTGGGCAGGGGGGTGGATGGCTACACCTTC.

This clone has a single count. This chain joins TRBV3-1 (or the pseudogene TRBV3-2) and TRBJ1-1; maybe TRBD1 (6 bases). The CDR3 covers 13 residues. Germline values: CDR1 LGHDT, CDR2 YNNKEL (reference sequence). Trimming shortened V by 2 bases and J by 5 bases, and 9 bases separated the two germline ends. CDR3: CASSQYRETEAFF. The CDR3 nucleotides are TGTGCCAGCAGCCAATACAGGGAGACTGAAGCTTTCTTT.

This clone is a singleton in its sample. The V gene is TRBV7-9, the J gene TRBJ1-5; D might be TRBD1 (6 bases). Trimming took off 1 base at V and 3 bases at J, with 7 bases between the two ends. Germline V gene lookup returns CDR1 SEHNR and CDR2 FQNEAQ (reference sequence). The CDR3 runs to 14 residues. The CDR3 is CASSLDRDNQPQHF. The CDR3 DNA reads TGTGCCAGCAGCTTAGACAGGGACAATCAGCCCCAGCATTTT.

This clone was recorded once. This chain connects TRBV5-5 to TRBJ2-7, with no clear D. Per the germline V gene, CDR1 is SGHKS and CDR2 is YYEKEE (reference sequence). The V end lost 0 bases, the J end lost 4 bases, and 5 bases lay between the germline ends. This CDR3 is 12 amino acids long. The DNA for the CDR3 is TGTGCCAGCAGCTTGGTGGGATACGAGCAGTACTTC. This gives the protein CASSLVGYEQYF.

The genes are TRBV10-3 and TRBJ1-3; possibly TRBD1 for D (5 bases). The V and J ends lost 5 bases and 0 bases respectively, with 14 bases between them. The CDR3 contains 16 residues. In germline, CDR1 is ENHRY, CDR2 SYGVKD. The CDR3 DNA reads TGTGCCATCAGTCATGGGACGGGTAACTCTGGAAACACCATATATTTT. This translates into CAISHGTGNSGNTIYF.

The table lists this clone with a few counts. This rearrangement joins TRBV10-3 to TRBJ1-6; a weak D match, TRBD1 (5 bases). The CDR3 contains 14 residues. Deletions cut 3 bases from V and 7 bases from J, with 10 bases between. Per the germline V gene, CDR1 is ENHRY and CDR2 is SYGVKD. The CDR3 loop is CAISEGAGNSPLHF. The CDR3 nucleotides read TGTGCCATCAGTGAAGGGGCAGGGAATTCACCCCTCCACTTT.

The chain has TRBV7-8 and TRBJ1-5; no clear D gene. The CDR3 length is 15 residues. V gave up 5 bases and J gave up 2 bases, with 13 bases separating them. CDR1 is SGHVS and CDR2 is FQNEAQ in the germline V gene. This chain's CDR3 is CASSRGRRGNQPQHF. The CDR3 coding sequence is TGTGCCAGCAGCCGAGGACGCAGAGGCAATCAGCCCCAGCATTTT.

CDR3 residues: CATSRDLGQAETQYF. The CDR3 DNA sequence: TGTGCCACCAGCAGAGATCTCGGACAGGCGGAGACCCAGTACTTC. The genes are TRBV15 and TRBJ2-5; TRBD1 agrees at 7 bases. Trimming cost V 0 bases and J 5 bases; bases outside gene matches: 6. The germline gives CDR1 LNHNV, CDR2 YYDKDF (reference sequence). The CDR3 is made up of 15 amino acids.

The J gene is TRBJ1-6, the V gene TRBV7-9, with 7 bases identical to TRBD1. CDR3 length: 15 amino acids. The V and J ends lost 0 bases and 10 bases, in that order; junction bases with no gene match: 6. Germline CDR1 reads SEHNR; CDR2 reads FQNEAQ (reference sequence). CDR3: CASSLARQGGSPLHF. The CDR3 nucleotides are TGTGCCAGCAGCTTAGCGCGGCAGGGGGGATCACCCCTCCACTTT.